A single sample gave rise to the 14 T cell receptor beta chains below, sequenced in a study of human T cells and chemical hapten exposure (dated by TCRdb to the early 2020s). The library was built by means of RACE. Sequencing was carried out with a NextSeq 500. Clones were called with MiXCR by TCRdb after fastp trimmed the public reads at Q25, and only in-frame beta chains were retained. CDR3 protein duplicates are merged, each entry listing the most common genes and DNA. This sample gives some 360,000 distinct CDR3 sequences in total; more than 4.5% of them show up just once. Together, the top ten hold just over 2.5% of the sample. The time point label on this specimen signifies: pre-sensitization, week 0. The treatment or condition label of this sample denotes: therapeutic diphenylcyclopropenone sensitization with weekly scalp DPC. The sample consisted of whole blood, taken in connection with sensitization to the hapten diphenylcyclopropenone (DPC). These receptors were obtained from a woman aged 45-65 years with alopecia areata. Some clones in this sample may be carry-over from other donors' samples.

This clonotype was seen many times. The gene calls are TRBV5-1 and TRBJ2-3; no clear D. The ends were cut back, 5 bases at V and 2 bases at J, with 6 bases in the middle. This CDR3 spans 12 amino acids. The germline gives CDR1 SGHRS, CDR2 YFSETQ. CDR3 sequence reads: CASRTDTDTQYF. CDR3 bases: TGCGCCAGCAGGACGGACACAGATACGCAGTATTTT.

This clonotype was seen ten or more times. The CDR3 reads CASSQVTAPDTQYF. DNA for the CDR3: TGCGCCAGCAGCCAAGTAACAGCCCCAGATACGCAGTATTTT. The gene calls are TRBV4-1 and TRBJ2-3; D is unclear. Germline assignment: CDR1 MGHRA and CDR2 YSYEKL. The V end lost 1 base, the J end lost 4 bases, and 9 bases lay between the germline ends. The CDR3 extends over 14 amino acids.

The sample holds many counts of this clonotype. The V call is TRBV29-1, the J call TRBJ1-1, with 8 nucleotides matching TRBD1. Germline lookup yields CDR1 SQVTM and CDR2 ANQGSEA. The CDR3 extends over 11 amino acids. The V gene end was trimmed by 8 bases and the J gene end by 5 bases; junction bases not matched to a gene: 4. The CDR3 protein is CSSTGGTEAFF. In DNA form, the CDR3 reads TGCAGCTCCACAGGGGGAACTGAAGCTTTCTTT.

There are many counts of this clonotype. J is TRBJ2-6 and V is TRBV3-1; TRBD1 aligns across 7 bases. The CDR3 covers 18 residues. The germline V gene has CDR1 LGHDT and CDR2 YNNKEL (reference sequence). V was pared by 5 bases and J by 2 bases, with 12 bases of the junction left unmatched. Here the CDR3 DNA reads TGTGCCAGCAGCAAGAAAGGGGGCATAATGCCTGGGGCCAACGTCCTGACTTTC. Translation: CASSKKGGIMPGANVLTF.

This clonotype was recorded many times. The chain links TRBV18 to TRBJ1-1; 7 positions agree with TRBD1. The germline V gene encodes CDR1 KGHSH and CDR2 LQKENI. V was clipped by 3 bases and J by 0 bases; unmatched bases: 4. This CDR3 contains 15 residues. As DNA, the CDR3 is TGTGCCAGCTCACCCTGGGGACAGCTGAACACTGAAGCTTTCTTT. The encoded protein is CASSPWGQLNTEAFF.

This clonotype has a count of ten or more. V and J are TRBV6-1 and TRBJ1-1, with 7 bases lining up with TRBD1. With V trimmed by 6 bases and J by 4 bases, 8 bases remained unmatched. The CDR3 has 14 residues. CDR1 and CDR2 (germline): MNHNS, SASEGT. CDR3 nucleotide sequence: TGTGCCAGCAGGCAGAGGGGGCAGGGCACTGAAGCTTTCTTT. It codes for CASRQRGQGTEAFF.

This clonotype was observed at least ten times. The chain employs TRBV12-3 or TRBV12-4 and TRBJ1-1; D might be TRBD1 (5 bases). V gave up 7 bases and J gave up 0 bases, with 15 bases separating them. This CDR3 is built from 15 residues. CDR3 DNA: TGTGCCAGCACTCCCTTCGGACAAATGAACACTGAAGCTTTCTTT. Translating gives CASTPFGQMNTEAFF.

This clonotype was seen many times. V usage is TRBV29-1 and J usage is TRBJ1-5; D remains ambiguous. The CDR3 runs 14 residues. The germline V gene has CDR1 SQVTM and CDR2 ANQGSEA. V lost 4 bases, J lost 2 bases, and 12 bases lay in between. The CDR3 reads CSVAKGNGNQPQHF. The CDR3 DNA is TGCAGCGTTGCGAAAGGGAACGGCAATCAGCCCCAGCATTTT.

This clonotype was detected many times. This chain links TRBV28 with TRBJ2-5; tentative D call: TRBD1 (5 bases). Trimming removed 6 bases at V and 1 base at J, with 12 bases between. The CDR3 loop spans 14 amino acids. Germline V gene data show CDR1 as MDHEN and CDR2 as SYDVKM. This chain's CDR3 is CASSQTDPQETQYF. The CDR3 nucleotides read TGTGCCAGCAGCCAGACAGATCCCCAAGAGACCCAGTACTTC.

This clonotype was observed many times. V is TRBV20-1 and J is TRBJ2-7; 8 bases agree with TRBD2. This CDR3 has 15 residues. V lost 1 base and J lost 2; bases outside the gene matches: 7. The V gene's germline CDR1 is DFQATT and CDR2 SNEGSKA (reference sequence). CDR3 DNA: TGCAGTGCTAGAGTCGCACTAGCGGAACCCTACGAGCAGTACTTC. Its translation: CSARVALAEPYEQYF.

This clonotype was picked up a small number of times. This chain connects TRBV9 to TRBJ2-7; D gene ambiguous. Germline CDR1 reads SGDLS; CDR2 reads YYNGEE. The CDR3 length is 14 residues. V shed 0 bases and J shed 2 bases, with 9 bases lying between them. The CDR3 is CASSVEGRTYEQYF. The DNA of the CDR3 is TGTGCCAGCAGCGTAGAGGGCAGAACCTACGAGCAGTACTTC.

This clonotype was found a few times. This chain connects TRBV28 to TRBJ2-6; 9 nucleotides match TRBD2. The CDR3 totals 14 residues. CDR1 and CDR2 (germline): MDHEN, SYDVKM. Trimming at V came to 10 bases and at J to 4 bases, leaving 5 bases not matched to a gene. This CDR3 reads CATLAGPGANVLTF. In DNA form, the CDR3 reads TGTGCCACCCTAGCGGGGCCGGGGGCCAACGTCCTGACTTTC. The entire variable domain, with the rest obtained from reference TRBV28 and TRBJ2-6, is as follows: DVKVTQSSRYLVKRTGEKVFLECVQDMDHENMFWYRQDPGLGLRLIYFSYDVKMKEKGDIPEGYSVSREKKERFSLILESASTNQTSMYLCATLAGPGANVLTFGAGSRLTVL.

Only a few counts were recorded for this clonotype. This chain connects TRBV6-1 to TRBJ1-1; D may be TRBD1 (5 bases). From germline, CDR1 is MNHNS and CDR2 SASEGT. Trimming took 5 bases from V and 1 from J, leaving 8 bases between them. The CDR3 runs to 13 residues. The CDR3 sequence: CASSIGENTEAFF. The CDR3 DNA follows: TGTGCCAGCAGTATAGGGGAGAACACTGAAGCTTTCTTT.

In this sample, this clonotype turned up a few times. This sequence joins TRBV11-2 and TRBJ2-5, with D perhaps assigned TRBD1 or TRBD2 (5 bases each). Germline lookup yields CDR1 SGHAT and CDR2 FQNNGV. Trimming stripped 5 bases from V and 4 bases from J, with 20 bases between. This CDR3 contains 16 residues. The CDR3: CASSRRGRELLETQYF. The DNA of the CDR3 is TGTGCCAGCAGCCGCAGAGGCAGGGAGCTTCTAGAGACCCAGTACTTC.